The present TCR beta chain was sequenced within a study of cytomegalovirus exposure and HLA in healthy donors listed by TCRdb under 2017. Regarding the research as a whole: According to an earlier analysis of around 600 of the donors, some 180 million T cells yielded 100 million or so unique TCR beta sequences and 250 to 350 Gb of sequence data. Both class I and class II loci were covered by HLA typing, at four-digit resolution. In addition to the first cohort of 666 subjects, a separate validation cohort of 120 different subjects was used. Rather than using new phenotypic data, the later analysis identified candidate immune exposures from TCR beta sequences and from how often those sequences occurred across donors. The number of donors typed differed by locus, with about 629-640 for A, B, C, DRB1 and DQB1, around 520 for DQA1, 600 to 610 for DPA1, and around 460 for DPB1. A later genetic analysis took genome-wide SNP genotypes for 398 of the 666 donors and used that subset as a discovery cohort. Of the roughly 410 genotyped donors, 81% were placed in the genetic ancestry cluster associated with self-reported Caucasian donors. Around 300 gigabases of sequencing data and tens of millions of unique TCR sequences were included in an early release covering around 650 HLA-typed donors. To predict cytomegalovirus infection status, the study brought together high-throughput TCR immunosequencing, statistical association of individual TCRs with disease status, and machine learning. The study profiled the T cell repertoires of approximately 700 subjects by immunosequencing and related them to cytomegalovirus serostatus. Every repertoire in the discovery cohort had been generated on one and the same sequencing platform. An earlier analysis of approximately 640 of the donors applied high-throughput TCR beta sequencing to assess whether each TCR beta V gene segment acted as functional or pseudogenic. Among around 400 genotyped donors of the cohort, an average of around 250,000 unique TCR beta nucleotide sequences was sequenced per donor, of which 15% to 20% were non-productive. A later analysis re-examined previously published TCR beta repertoires from roughly 720 donors and added high-resolution HLA genotyping to investigate patterns of TCR occurrence. A handful of DR-DQ haplotypes were handled as single units for association and clustering because linkage in the cohort was strong. Alongside the repertoire data, information on donor age, sex, ethnicity and CMV serostatus was compiled. The study aimed to test whether signatures of past pathogen exposure could be identified by cataloging public T cell receptors. What the research found in general, with its limitations: A later analysis associated 16,951 TCR beta sequences with specific HLA alleles at a false discovery rate of 0.05. The classifier was reported to diagnose cytomegalovirus status with high specificity and sensitivity in both the original cohort and the validation cohort. Because the 87-base-pair reads could not distinguish some IMGT-functional V segments, including TRBV6-2 and TRBV6-3, those segments were excluded. Sequencing depth was assumed to be roughly uniform across donors in the presence/absence analyses, though that assumption may not hold. In vitro tests confirmed that a few of the cytomegalovirus-associated TCR beta chains recognize cytomegalovirus antigens. This cohort had only TCR beta chains sequenced, and the lack of alpha or paired-chain data limited which features could be detected. The earlier analysis of approximately 590 of the donors excluded roughly 16 rarely observed V segments, including chromosome 9 orphons, because counts were too low. A group of highly shared sequence variants was considered likely to be a technical artifact of the sequencing pipeline. A further reported finding was that TCR beta sequences accurately predicted the HLA-A and HLA-B alleles for most subjects in the first cohort. The authors suggested that the approach could potentially be extended to other disease states and immunological phenotypes. Most TCR sequences were seen in very few donors, while some public TCRs were found in many individuals. In a later analysis, several top co-occurrence clusters were reported to appear linked to parvovirus B19, influenza, CMV and Epstein-Barr virus. The only immune exposure information available for the cohort was CMV serostatus. A later analysis found that TCR association rates varied across HLA loci, with DRB1 alleles showing the most associated TCRs and HLA-C alleles the fewest. The study listed 150 to 200 TCR beta chains as associated with cytomegalovirus. Because some donors lacked HLA typing at each locus, the association tests relied only on the typed subset. According to a later analysis, most CMV-associated TCR beta chains appeared to be HLA-restricted, and the HLA associations seemed to be driven largely by CMV exposure. In a later analysis, HLA-associated TCR beta chains showed more clonal expansion and lower generation probabilities than non-associated chains that were equally common. Correlated functional status among segregating V segments might be attributable to linkage disequilibrium, but an unknown experimental factor could not be ruled out. In an earlier analysis of a few hundred of the donors, most TCR beta V segments were observed in productive rearrangements about 90% or about 30% of the time, broadly matching IMGT annotations. Compared with the approximately 720-donor mean, donors in an Asian-associated ancestry cluster had fewer N-insertions in productive TCRs, according to a later genetic analysis. In a later genetic analysis, a missense DCLRE1C variant was associated with V-gene and J-gene trimming of TCR beta chains, and the association was replicated in an independent cohort. When HLA alleles, especially DR and DQ, strongly co-occurred, attributing TCR associations to individual alleles was difficult.

The germline V gene supplies CDR1 SGHDT and CDR2 YYEEEE. From the cysteine up to the phenylalanine, the CDR3 has a length of 13 residues. Of the read, only the CDR3 DNA is kept; its 39 bases are in frame from base 1. Relative to germline, V is missing 4 bases and J is missing 3 bases, with 3 bases of the junction outside any gene match. Library construction relied on the immunoSEQ multiplex PCR assay. The multiplex PCR relied on a mix of 60 forward primers for TCR Vbeta segments and 13 reverse primers for TCR Jbeta segments. The CDR3 region of rearranged TCR beta genes was amplified from genomic DNA by a multiplex PCR assay. The Illumina HiSeq System was used to sequence the amplified TCR beta libraries as 87-base-pair reads. For the original study's pipeline: Across the 670 or so repertoires, a later analysis counted 60 million to 90 million unique TCR beta chains, about 10 million of which were shared by at least two donors. A nearest-neighbor algorithm error-corrected the raw reads and collapsed the reads into unique sequences, merging closely related sequences to remove PCR and sequencing errors. To assign V, D and J gene segments, CDR3 sequences were aligned to IMGT reference sequences. Each retained sequence needed at least a six-nucleotide match to both a V gene segment and a J gene segment. A rearrangement was called productive if the CDR3 had no stop codons and remained in frame with V and J, and every other rearrangement was called non-productive. Following IMGT convention, CDR3 was defined as the stretch from the second conserved V-encoded cysteine to the conserved J-encoded phenylalanine. The earlier analysis of roughly 590 of the donors excluded sequences that lacked an unambiguous match to a single V gene segment. In an earlier analysis of 450 to 750 of the donors, a V segment was called functional when productive rearrangements were above 56.7%, and segregating when the standard deviation between donors exceeded 5%. A statistical classification framework was built for diagnosing cytomegalovirus status from the catalog of TCR beta chain sequences. In a later analysis, TCR nucleotide sequences were compared against IMGT/GENE-DB human TR gene sequences so that V and J genes could be assigned. Using the TCRdist pipeline, a later analysis assigned CDR3 sequences along with most-parsimonious VDJ recombination scenarios. A later analysis defined each TCR beta chain by its CDR3 amino acid sequence plus V-gene family, and excluded reads lacking a unique V-gene family. To address suspected cross-contamination and a sequencing artifact, a later analysis removed around 590 highly shared, low-generation-probability nucleotide sequences. In a later analysis, a clonal expansion index was calculated for each public chain from normalized within-repertoire ranks of inferred template counts. In a later analysis, generation probabilities were computed using a VDJ recombination model fitted to out-of-frame rearrangements, and the results were checked against IGoR. A later analysis scored TCR-TCR, TCR-HLA and TCR-CMV co-occurrence with hypergeometric tests, applying a repertoire-size bias correction to TCR pairs. False discovery rates were estimated in a later analysis by permuting HLA or CMV assignments 20 times. A later analysis grouped co-occurring TCRs with DBSCAN, adding TCRdist sequence similarity when clustering within HLA-allele-positive subsets. Repertoires with fewer than 30,000 or more than 120,000 public chains, plus five repertoires with anomalous nucleotide sharing, were excluded from co-occurrence clustering. TCRdb carries this immuneACCESS record with in-frame sequences only. Its versions omit some clonotypes, under half of them owing to an unresolved V gene in the studies checked, with the rest unexplained. V and J calls and clone size are as listed in that table; D and trimming were resolved from the DNA. This sample's listing comprises some 130,000 clones. Clones ranked in the top ten supply over 1.5% of the sample.

The cohort comprised around 700 healthy bone marrow donors. Cohort members were all nominally healthy when sampled, although unrecorded immune exposures were likely present. The donor was CMV seronegative and belonged to the group of 350 to 400 seronegative cohort members. Each donor provided a peripheral blood sample, and peripheral blood mononuclear cells were used for TCR beta sequencing. The Qiagen DNeasy Blood Extraction Kit was used to extract genomic DNA from the blood cell samples. In the case of this clone: It lacks a known antigen.

The chain was built from TRBV5-6 and TRBJ1-2; 7 bases in between match TRBD1. Material: PBMCs. This sequence was found in a man aged 18 to 30 in good health and CMV-seronegative. CDR3 protein: CASSAGQHYGYTF. The nucleotide sequence is TGTGCCAGCAGCGCGGGACAGCACTATGGCTACACCTTC.